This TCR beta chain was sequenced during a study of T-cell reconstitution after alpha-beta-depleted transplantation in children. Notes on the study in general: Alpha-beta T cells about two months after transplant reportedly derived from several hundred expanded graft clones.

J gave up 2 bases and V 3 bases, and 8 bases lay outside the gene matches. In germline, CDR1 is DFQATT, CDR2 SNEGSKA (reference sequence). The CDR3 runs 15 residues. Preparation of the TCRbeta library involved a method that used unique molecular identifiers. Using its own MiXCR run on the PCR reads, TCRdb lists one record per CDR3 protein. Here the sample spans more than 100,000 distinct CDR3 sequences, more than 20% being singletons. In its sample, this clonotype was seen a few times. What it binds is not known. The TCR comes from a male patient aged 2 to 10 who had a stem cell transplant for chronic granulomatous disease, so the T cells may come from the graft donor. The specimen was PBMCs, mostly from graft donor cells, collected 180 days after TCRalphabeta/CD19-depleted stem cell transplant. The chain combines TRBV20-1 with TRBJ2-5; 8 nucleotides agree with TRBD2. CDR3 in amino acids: CSASLQRGKQETQYF. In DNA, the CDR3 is TGCAGTGCTAGTTTACAGCGGGGGAAACAAGAGACCCAGTACTTC.